Here is one T cell receptor beta chain with its context. What it binds is unknown. CDR1 is SGHVS and CDR2 is FNYEAQ in the germline V gene. V shed 5 bases and J 3 bases; nucleotides not matched to a gene: 6. This CDR3 has 15 amino acids. These data belong to a study of long-term antiretroviral therapy in people with HIV. The United States was where all participants with HIV were treated. The study used samples holding about 1-10 million cryopreserved PBMC before DNA extraction. Study conclusions and caveats: ART-treated samples gained diversity yet remained below transplant donor controls. HIV repertoires spanned narrower CDR3 length ranges than controls.

The authors ran the immunoSEQ assay, v3.0, at survey level. Generated by immunoSEQ multiplex PCR, the TCRdb table keeps only in-frame clones and is missing some. Of more than 25,000 clones listed, 97% are singletons. The TCR originated in a man aged 25 to 45 with HIV. The sample was unsorted PBMCs, taken 7.6 years after starting antiretroviral therapy. The chain carries TRBV7-6 and TRBJ1-4; 7 nucleotides match TRBD1. The CDR3 DNA follows: TGTGCCAGCAGCCTGGGACAGTCTGCTAATGAAAAACTGTTTTTT. Its translation: CASSLGQSANEKLFF.